The 20 T cell receptor beta chains listed next were all sequenced from one sample in a study of PD-L1 blockade in urothelial cancer. TCRdb's table, derived via immunoSEQ multiplex PCR, lists solely in-frame clones and lacks some. Of under 55,000 clones detected, about 88% appear once; the ten largest clones hold about 3.2%. As to time point: pretreatment peripheral blood. This material consisted of PBMCs, taken around atezolizumab (anti-PD-L1) treatment. These receptors were taken from a man in his 70s with urothelial cancer.

The chain carries TRBV19 and TRBJ1-2; D gene uncertain. Deletions cut 0 bases from V and 4 bases from J, with 9 bases between. The CDR3 consists of 14 residues. Germline V gene data show CDR1 as LNHDA and CDR2 as SQIVND (reference sequence). CDR3 region: CASSIDLISYGYTF. CDR3 sequence (DNA): TGTGCCAGTAGTATAGACCTAATTTCCTATGGCTACACCTTC.

The chain uses TRBV4-1 and TRBJ1-3; no clear D. Germline values: CDR1 MGHRA, CDR2 YSYEKL. The CDR3 spans 15 residues. Trimming removed 0 bases at V and 3 bases at J, with 9 bases between. CDR3 bases: TGCGCCAGCAGCCAAGACTACAGTATTGGAAACACCATATATTTT. This codes for CASSQDYSIGNTIYF.

This clone showed up just a few times. CDR3 DNA: TGTGCCAGCAGTGAAGATGGCAGACAGGGGAGCAATCAGCCCCAGCATTTT. Translated: CASSEDGRQGSNQPQHF. The V and J genes are TRBV6-1 and TRBJ1-5; 8 bases fit TRBD1. V lost 1 base, J lost 1 base, and 6 bases stayed unmatched. The length of the CDR3 is 17 residues. Germline CDR1 and CDR2: MNHNS and SASEGT.

This clone was seen once. The genes are TRBV29-1 and TRBJ1-1; 10 bases map to TRBD1. V was clipped by 8 bases and J by 5 bases; unmatched bases: 2. CDR3 length: 11 amino acids. The germline gives CDR1 SQVTM, CDR2 ANQGSEA. Written as DNA, the CDR3 is TGCAGCTCGGACAGGGGGACTGAAGCTTTCTTT. Amino acids: CSSDRGTEAFF.

The chain is built from TRBV18 and TRBJ2-5; no clear D gene. In germline, CDR1 is KGHSH, CDR2 LQKENI. V was shortened by 6 bases and J by 2 bases, with 10 bases between the two germline ends. The CDR3 length is 13 residues. In DNA, the CDR3 is TGTGCCAGCTCGTACCGGGTGCAAGAGACCCAGTACTTC. This sequence encodes CASSYRVQETQYF.

The V gene is TRBV19, the J gene TRBJ2-7, with 7 bases that match TRBD1. Per germline, CDR1 LNHDA and CDR2 SQIVND (reference sequence). V shed 5 bases and J 2 bases; nucleotides not matched to a gene: 9. This CDR3 is 15 amino acids long. The CDR3 is CASSPGQARTYEQYF. The CDR3 nucleotides are TGTGCCAGTAGTCCCGGACAGGCACGAACCTACGAGCAGTACTTC.

This chain links TRBV4-2 with TRBJ1-1; D gene unclear. The germline CDR1 and CDR2 sequences are LGHNA and YNFKEQ. Trimming left V 1 base short and J 3 bases short, with 9 bases between. The CDR3 spans 14 residues. CDR3 DNA: TGTGCCAGCAGCCAAGTTGGTCGGGACACTGAAGCTTTCTTT. Translating it yields CASSQVGRDTEAFF.

This clone was seen a single time. V is TRBV9 and J is TRBJ1-3; D not resolved. This CDR3 has 15 residues. V lost 5 bases and J 0 bases, leaving 12 bases between the germline ends. The germline V gene has CDR1 SGDLS and CDR2 YYNGEE. The CDR3: CASSGTADSGNTIYF. CDR3 in DNA: TGTGCCAGCAGTGGTACCGCGGACTCTGGAAACACCATATATTTT.

This clone has just one count. J is TRBJ1-3 and V is TRBV7-2, with D possibly matching TRBD1 (5 bases). Trimming removed 5 bases at V and 2 bases at J, with 13 bases between. The germline V gene has CDR1 SGHTA and CDR2 FQGNSA. The CDR3 covers 15 residues. CDR3 in amino acids: CASSRDRSTGNTIYF. The DNA for the CDR3 is TGTGCCAGCAGCAGAGACAGAAGCACTGGAAACACCATATATTTT.

This rearrangement joins TRBV30 to TRBJ1-4; 7 bases line up with TRBD1. After removal of 1 base from V and 3 bases from J, the junction contained 5 bases not matched to a gene. Germline CDR1 and CDR2: GTSNPN and SVGIG (reference sequence). The CDR3 is made up of 15 amino acids. Here the CDR3 reads CAWSDTGTANEKLFF. The CDR3 nucleotides are TGTGCCTGGAGTGACACCGGGACAGCTAATGAAAAACTGTTTTTT.

This rearrangement joins TRBV13 to TRBJ1-2, with 9 positions matching TRBD1. Germline V gives CDR1 PRHDT, CDR2 FYEKMQ (reference sequence). The CDR3 has 13 amino acids. V was pared by 5 bases and J by 8 bases, with 6 bases of the junction left unmatched. The CDR3 sequence is CASSRNRGQGYTF. The DNA of the CDR3 is TGTGCCAGCAGCCGAAACAGGGGGCAAGGCTACACCTTC.

V is TRBV4-2 and J is TRBJ2-5; D is possibly TRBD2 (5 bases). Germline-derived CDR1 and CDR2 are LGHNA and YNFKEQ. This CDR3 comprises 12 residues. Trimming stripped 3 bases from V and 5 bases from J, with 7 bases between. The CDR3, as DNA: TGTGCCAGCAGCCAGGGCGGGGAGACCCAGTACTTC. Its translation is CASSQGGETQYF.

The chain recombines TRBV18 with TRBJ2-5; TRBD2 is a possible D gene (5 bases). Germline V gene lookup returns CDR1 KGHSH and CDR2 LQKENI. The CDR3 runs 14 residues. Trimming took off 2 bases at V and 4 bases at J, with 11 bases between the two ends. CDR3 DNA: TGTGCCAGCTCACCATCAGGAGGCGGAGAGACCCAGTACTTC. Translating it yields CASSPSGGGETQYF.

This clone was observed a few times. V usage is TRBV2 and J usage is TRBJ2-2; D ambiguous. CDR3 length: 14 amino acids. The V end lost 5 bases, the J end lost 3 bases, and 10 bases lay between the germline ends. Germline V gene lookup returns CDR1 SNHLY and CDR2 FYNNEI. The CDR3 nucleotides read TGTGCCAGCAGTCCTGCACGGTACACCGGGGAGCTGTTTTTT. Translation gives CASSPARYTGELFF.

V and J are TRBV19 and TRBJ2-5; possible D gene TRBD2, 6 bases. Trimming left V 5 bases short and J 3 bases short, with 10 bases between. CDR1 and CDR2 (germline): LNHDA, SQIVND (reference sequence). The CDR3 has 13 amino acids. Written as DNA, the CDR3 is TGTGCCAGTAGTCCGGGACTGGAAGAGACCCAGTACTTC. This sequence encodes CASSPGLEETQYF. The variable domain in full, with the rest retrieved from reference TRBV19 and TRBJ2-5, is DGGITQSPKYLFRKEGQNVTLSCEQNLNHDAMYWYRQDPGQGLRLIYYSQIVNDFQKGDIAEGYSVSREKKESFPLTVTSAQKNPTAFYLCASSPGLEETQYFGPGTRLLVL.

This clone was detected only once. The V and J genes are TRBV11-3 and TRBJ2-1; 8 nucleotides agree with TRBD1. Germline-derived CDR1 and CDR2 are SGHNT and YENEEA. V was clipped by 4 bases and J by 1 base; unmatched bases: 6. This CDR3 has 16 amino acids. CDR3 sequence (DNA): TGTGCCAGCAGCTCGGGAACAGGGGGATCCTACAATGAGCAGTTCTTC. This encodes CASSSGTGGSYNEQFF.

The rearrangement links TRBV7-7 to TRBJ2-7, with D maybe TRBD1 (5 bases). The length of the CDR3 is 15 residues. Germline V lookup: CDR1 SSHAT, CDR2 FNYEAQ (reference sequence). Trimming shortened V by 2 bases and J by 2 bases, and 13 bases separated the two germline ends. CDR3 region: CASSLPWTRPYEQYF. The CDR3 DNA reads as TGTGCCAGCAGCTTACCTTGGACAAGGCCCTACGAGCAGTACTTC.

The chain combines TRBV6-5 with TRBJ2-1, with TRBD2 matching 10 bases. This CDR3 has 13 amino acids. Germline loops: CDR1 MNHEY, CDR2 SVGAGI. After removal of 5 bases from V and 6 bases from J, the junction contained 1 base not matched to a gene. CDR3 protein: CASSRTSGNEQFF. CDR3 bases: TGTGCCAGCAGTCGGACTAGCGGCAATGAGCAGTTCTTC.

The chain links TRBV28 to TRBJ2-3; 7 bases are a match to TRBD2. The CDR3 spans 13 residues. CDR1 is MDHEN, CDR2 SYDVKM, per germline. V lost 5 bases and J lost 1; bases outside the gene matches: 0. CDR3 nucleotide sequence: TGTGCCAGCAGTAGCGGGGGCACAGATACGCAGTATTTT. Translated: CASSSGGTDTQYF.

The V and J genes are TRBV10-3 and TRBJ2-1, with 7 bases fitting TRBD2. Germline lookup yields CDR1 ENHRY and CDR2 SYGVKD. Unmatched junction bases numbered 18, after V lost 9 bases and J lost 4 bases. This CDR3 has 17 residues. The CDR3 DNA sequence: TGTGCCATTAGAGGGATGATCGGCGGGAGCGGTTACAATGAGCAGTTCTTC. Its translation: CAIRGMIGGSGYNEQFF.